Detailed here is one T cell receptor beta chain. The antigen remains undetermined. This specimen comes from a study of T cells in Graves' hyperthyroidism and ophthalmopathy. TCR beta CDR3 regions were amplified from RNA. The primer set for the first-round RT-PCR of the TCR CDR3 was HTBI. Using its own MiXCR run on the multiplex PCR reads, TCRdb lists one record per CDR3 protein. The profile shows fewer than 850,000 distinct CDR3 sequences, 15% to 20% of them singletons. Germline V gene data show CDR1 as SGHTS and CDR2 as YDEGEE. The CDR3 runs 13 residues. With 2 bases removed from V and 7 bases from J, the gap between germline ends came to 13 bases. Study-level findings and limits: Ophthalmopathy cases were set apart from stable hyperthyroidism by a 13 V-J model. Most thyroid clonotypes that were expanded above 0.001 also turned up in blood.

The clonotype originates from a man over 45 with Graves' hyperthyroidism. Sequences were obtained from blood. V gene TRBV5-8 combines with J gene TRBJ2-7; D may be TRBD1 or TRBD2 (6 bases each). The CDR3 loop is CASSFAGAGEQYF. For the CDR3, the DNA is TGTGCCAGCAGCTTTGCAGGGGCGGGAGAGCAGTACTTC.